What follows are 23 T cell receptor beta chains derived from one specimen sequenced in a study of T cell responses to AZD1222 COVID-19 vaccine (dated by TCRdb to the early 2020s). Libraries were prepared through the immunoSEQ multiplex PCR assay. TCRdb provides this immuneACCESS table in a form limited to in-frame rearrangements. Some clones are lacking; in checked studies, under half of them reflect an unresolved V gene, and why the rest are absent is not known. The sample records fewer than 150,000 clones, about nine tenths of which are singletons. The ten largest clones take up 7% to 8% of the sample. The time point label for this specimen denotes: baseline before first vaccination. The sample consisted of peripheral blood, taken on day 0 of AZD1222 vaccination. The source is an adult in good health.

The V call is TRBV4-2, the J call TRBJ2-7; D gene unclear. The V gene's germline CDR1 is LGHNA and CDR2 YNFKEQ. CDR3 length: 16 amino acids. V was shortened by 1 base and J by 1 base, with 14 bases between the two germline ends. CDR3 in amino acids: CASSQAHHFSSYEQYF. DNA for the CDR3: TGTGCCAGCAGCCAAGCTCACCACTTCTCTTCCTACGAGCAGTACTTC.

V is TRBV19 and J is TRBJ1-5; no firm D call. Germline assignment: CDR1 LNHDA and CDR2 SQIVND (reference sequence). The CDR3 has 13 amino acids. The V end lost 6 bases, the J end lost 5 bases, and 11 bases lay between the germline ends. The CDR3 here is CASRYREDQPQHF. CDR3 DNA: TGTGCCAGTAGGTATCGTGAGGATCAGCCCCAGCATTTT.

The gene calls are TRBV19 and TRBJ1-4, with a tentative D call TRBD1 (5 bases). Germline lookup yields CDR1 LNHDA and CDR2 SQIVND (reference sequence). This CDR3 spans 16 amino acids. Trimming removed 4 bases at V and 0 bases at J, with 12 bases between. CDR3 region: CASSTRTLATNEKLFF. The DNA for the CDR3 is TGTGCCAGTAGTACCCGGACACTAGCAACTAATGAAAAACTGTTTTTT.

The chain couples TRBV21-1 to TRBJ2-1; the table assigns TRBD1, which was not confirmed against the DNA. TRBV21-1 is an annotated pseudogene. The CDR3 runs 18 residues. The CDR3 sequence: CASSKEVRAQGAYNEQFF. CDR3 DNA sequence: TGTGCCAGCAGCAAAGAAGTCCGGGCCCAGGGGGCCTACAATGAGCAGTTCTTC.

The chain employs TRBV27 and TRBJ1-6; no clear D. The CDR3 extends over 15 amino acids. The germline gives CDR1 MNHEY, CDR2 SMNVEV (reference sequence). The germline V and J ends were trimmed by 0 bases and 9 bases, with 12 bases remaining between them. For the CDR3, the DNA is TGTGCCAGCAGTTTATCCCCCGTCAGGTCTTCACCCCTCCACTTT. Protein product: CASSLSPVRSSPLHF.

This chain links TRBV27 with TRBJ1-6; 12 bases fit TRBD1. The J segment lost 13 bases and the V segment lost 9 bases, leaving 13 bases of the junction unmatched. Germline CDR1 reads MNHEY; CDR2 reads SMNVEV (reference sequence). This CDR3 is 15 amino acids long. The CDR3 bases are TGTGCCAGTAGAACCATTGGGACAGGGGGCTCCCCCCTCCACTTT. Amino acid sequence: CASRTIGTGGSPLHF.

The chain employs TRBV7-2 and TRBJ1-5, with 10 bases aligning to TRBD1. The CDR3 is 14 residues long. Per the germline V gene, CDR1 is SGHTA and CDR2 is FQGNSA. V dropped 4 bases and J dropped 6; count of bases not matched to a gene: 3. CDR3 protein: CASSSDRGVQPQHF. The CDR3 DNA follows: TGTGCCAGCAGCTCGGACAGGGGGGTTCAGCCCCAGCATTTT.

The chain carries TRBV7-3 and TRBJ2-1; 7 nucleotides match TRBD2. The trim removed 5 bases at V and 7 bases at J, leaving 8 bases unmatched. The CDR3 is 14 amino acids. The germline V gene has CDR1 SGHTA and CDR2 FQGTGA. CDR3 amino acids: CASSPTGGGNEQFF. The CDR3 DNA is TGTGCCAGCAGCCCAACGGGAGGAGGGAATGAGCAGTTCTTC.

The genes are TRBV7-6 and TRBJ2-3, with TRBD2 matching 11 bases. There are 17 residues in the CDR3. V was clipped by 5 bases and J by 2 bases; unmatched bases: 9. Germline CDR1 and CDR2: SGHVS and FNYEAQ. CDR3: CASSPQASGRYTDTQYF. CDR3 sequence (DNA): TGTGCCAGCAGCCCCCAGGCTAGCGGGAGGTACACAGATACGCAGTATTTT. The whole variable domain, remainder taken from reference TRBV7-6 and TRBJ2-3, is GAGVSQSPRYKVTKRGQDVALRCDPISGHVSLYWYRQALGQGPEFLTYFNYEAQQDKSGLPNDRFSAERPEGSISTLTIQRTEQRDSAMYRCASSPQASGRYTDTQYFGPGTRLTVL.

The J gene is TRBJ2-1, the V gene TRBV6-5; D ambiguous. CDR1 MNHEY and CDR2 SVGAGI come from the germline V gene. This CDR3 spans 14 amino acids. V lost 2 bases and J 2 bases, leaving 7 bases between the germline ends. In nucleotides, the CDR3 is TGTGCCAGCAGTTACACCGGGCCCTACAATGAGCAGTTCTTC. Protein sequence: CASSYTGPYNEQFF.

J is TRBJ1-1 and V is TRBV3-1 (or the pseudogene TRBV3-2), with 9 positions matching TRBD1. CDR3 length: 14 amino acids. J lost 4 bases, V lost 6 bases, and 6 bases had no gene match. Germline V CDR1 and CDR2: LGHDT, YNNKEL (reference sequence). The CDR3 loop is CASRNRGRGTEAFF. DNA of the CDR3: TGTGCCAGCAGGAACAGGGGGCGCGGCACTGAAGCTTTCTTT.

The chain joins TRBV5-4 to TRBJ2-7; D is unresolved. The CDR3 is 15 residues long. V was trimmed by 4 bases and J by 0 bases, leaving 14 bases between them. CDR1 is SGHNT and CDR2 is YYREEE in the germline V gene (reference sequence). CDR3 in amino acids: CASSLGRTSSYEQYF. The CDR3 region has the DNA TGTGCCAGCAGCCTAGGACGGACGAGCTCCTACGAGCAGTACTTC.

The rearrangement uses TRBV28 and TRBJ2-2, with 9 bases lining up with TRBD2. J lost 1 base, V lost 10 bases, and 13 bases had no gene match. CDR3 size: 17 residues. In germline, CDR1 is MDHEN, CDR2 SYDVKM. CDR3 region: CATTGLRLAENTGELFF. In DNA, the CDR3 is TGTGCCACCACAGGGCTTCGACTAGCGGAGAACACCGGGGAGCTGTTTTTT.

The rearrangement uses TRBV27 and TRBJ1-6; 8 bases are a match to TRBD1. This CDR3 region has 17 residues. Trimming cost V 3 bases and J 7 bases; bases outside gene matches: 11. Germline lookup yields CDR1 MNHEY and CDR2 SMNVEV (reference sequence). CDR3 amino acids: CASSLFIGQGLNSPLHF. Written as DNA, the CDR3 is TGTGCCAGCAGTTTGTTCATAGGACAGGGCTTAAATTCACCCCTCCACTTT.

J is TRBJ2-5 and V is TRBV9; D is possibly TRBD1 or TRBD2 (6 bases each). The germline V and J ends were trimmed by 0 bases and 4 bases, with 13 bases remaining between them. The CDR3 totals 15 residues. CDR1 is SGDLS, CDR2 YYNGEE, per germline. This CDR3 reads CASSVEGGLVETQYF. DNA of the CDR3: TGTGCCAGCAGCGTAGAAGGGGGGCTGGTAGAGACCCAGTACTTC. Complete variable domain (other parts from reference TRBV9 and TRBJ2-5): DSGVTQTPKHLITATGQRVTLRCSPRSGDLSVYWYQQSLDQGLQFLIQYYNGEERAKGNILERFSAQQFPDLHSELNLSSLELGDSALYFCASSVEGGLVETQYFGPGTRLLVL.

V is TRBV19 and J is TRBJ2-1, with 7 bases lining up with TRBD1. This CDR3 region has 16 residues. The germline CDR1 and CDR2 sequences are LNHDA and SQIVND (reference sequence). V dropped 4 bases and J dropped 0; count of bases not matched to a gene: 6. In DNA, the CDR3 is TGTGCCAGTAGTACCTTGGGACAGATCTCCTACAATGAGCAGTTCTTC. Its translation is CASSTLGQISYNEQFF.

The J gene is TRBJ1-2, the V gene TRBV10-3; 9 bases map to TRBD1. The CDR3 covers 16 residues. The ends lost 3 bases at V and 3 bases at J; junction bases unmatched: 8. Germline V CDR1 and CDR2: ENHRY, SYGVKD. Written as DNA, the CDR3 is TGTGCCATCAGTGATTGGGGGACAGGGCGCGACTATGGCTACACCTTC. This codes for CAISDWGTGRDYGYTF.

This chain joins TRBV28 and TRBJ1-1; D is unresolved. This CDR3 has 16 amino acids. CDR1 MDHEN and CDR2 SYDVKM come from the germline V gene. Trimming took off 0 bases at V and 1 base at J, with 12 bases between the two ends. The CDR3 here is CASSLWGGPTNTEAFF. CDR3 DNA sequence: TGTGCCAGCAGTTTATGGGGAGGGCCGACGAACACTGAAGCTTTCTTT.

The table lists this clone with a few counts. The V gene is TRBV28, the J gene TRBJ2-7; D not resolved. Germline loops: CDR1 MDHEN, CDR2 SYDVKM. The CDR3 covers 15 residues. The V end lost 3 bases, the J end lost 0 bases, and 12 bases lay between the germline ends. As DNA, the CDR3 is TGTGCCAGCAGTTTGCCGACGGCGAGCTCCTACGAGCAGTACTTC. It yields the protein CASSLPTASSYEQYF. Combining the CDR3 with reference TRBV28 and TRBJ2-7 gives the whole variable domain DVKVTQSSRYLVKRTGEKVFLECVQDMDHENMFWYRQDPGLGLRLIYFSYDVKMKEKGDIPEGYSVSREKKERFSLILESASTNQTSMYLCASSLPTASSYEQYFGPGTRLTVT.

The V and J genes are TRBV3-1 (or the pseudogene TRBV3-2) and TRBJ2-1, with D possibly being TRBD2 (5 bases). The CDR3 extends over 15 amino acids. V was pared by 1 base and J by 4 bases, with 11 bases between. The germline CDR1 and CDR2 sequences are LGHDT and YNNKEL (reference sequence). CDR3 DNA: TGTGCCAGCAGCCAAGGGAGCGGCGAATACAATGAGCAGTTCTTC. Translation: CASSQGSGEYNEQFF.

The rearrangement joins TRBV5-1 to TRBJ2-3, with TRBD1 matching over 8 bases. V lost 4 bases to trimming and J lost 6 bases; unmatched junction nucleotides: 7. Germline-derived CDR1 and CDR2 are SGHRS and YFSETQ. This CDR3 is built from 14 residues. DNA of the CDR3: TGCGCCAGCAGCGACGACAGGGGCGGCGATACGCAGTATTTT. Its protein is CASSDDRGGDTQYF. Drawing the rest from reference TRBV5-1 and TRBJ2-3, the complete variable domain is KAGVTQTPRYLIKTRGQQVTLSCSPISGHRSVSWYQQTPGQGLQFLFEYFSETQRNKGNFPGRFSGRQFSNSRSEMNVSTLELGDSALYLCASSDDRGGDTQYFGPGTRLTVL.

V is TRBV28 and J is TRBJ2-1; 7 bases fit TRBD2. V trimming: 8 bases; J trimming: 1 base; junction bases outside the gene matches: 5. The CDR3 consists of 14 residues. CDR1 MDHEN and CDR2 SYDVKM come from the germline V gene. The CDR3 protein is CASRGAGSYNEQFF. The CDR3 nucleotides read TGTGCCAGCCGAGGAGCGGGGTCCTACAATGAGCAGTTCTTC.

V is TRBV5-1 and J is TRBJ2-7; TRBD2 aligns across 9 bases. This CDR3 region has 17 residues. Germline values: CDR1 SGHRS, CDR2 YFSETQ. Losses at the gene ends were 9 bases for V and 2 bases for J; bases not matched to a gene: 18. The CDR3 DNA reads as TGCGCCACCATGATTGAGGACCCAGCGGGAGGCCCCTACGAGCAGTACTTC. It specifies CATMIEDPAGGPYEQYF.